This T cell receptor beta chain was obtained from a study of shared T cell receptors in the human thymus. The CDR3 has 15 residues. The germline CDR1 and CDR2 sequences are SNHLY and FYNNEI. Notes on this clone: The junction and the germline gene differ at one end; a read error may be behind it.

Assay: immunoSEQ multiplex PCR; the TCRdb copy retains only in-frame clones and omits some. The top ten hold about 0.01% of the sample, which has about 660,000 clones, roughly 90% seen once. These data also featured in a second study, about human thymus T cells.

The receptor comes from a boy in the first two years of life with a congenital heart defect. The sequenced sample was thymocytes. The chain combines TRBV2 with TRBJ1-4, with D possibly TRBD1 on 6 matching bases. CDR3 loop: CASRGVRGTGAQGHF. The DNA for the CDR3 is TGTGCCAGCAGGGGGGTGAGGGGTACCGGGGCCCAGGGGCATTTT.